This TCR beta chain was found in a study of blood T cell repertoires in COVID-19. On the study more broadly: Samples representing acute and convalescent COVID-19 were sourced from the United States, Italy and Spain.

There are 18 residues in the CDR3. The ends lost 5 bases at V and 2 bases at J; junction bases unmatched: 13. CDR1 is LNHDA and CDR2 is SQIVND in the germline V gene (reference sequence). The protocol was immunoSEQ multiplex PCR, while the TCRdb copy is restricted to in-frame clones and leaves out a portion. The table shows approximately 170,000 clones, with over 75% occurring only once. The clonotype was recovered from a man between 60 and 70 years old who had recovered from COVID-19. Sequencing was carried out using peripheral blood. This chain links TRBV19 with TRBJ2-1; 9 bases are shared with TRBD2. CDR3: CASSSSRGGPLTYNEQFF. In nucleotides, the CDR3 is TGTGCCAGTAGTTCCTCGCGGGGGGGTCCTCTCACCTACAATGAGCAGTTCTTC.